These 25 T cell receptor beta chains originate from one sample sequenced in a study of CD8+CD57+ T cells in acquired aplastic anemia. CDR3 and TCR beta VDJ profiling relied on genomic DNA as the template. TCRdb re-called the reads with MiXCR, one entry per CDR3 protein. The repertoire has roughly 280,000 distinct CDR3 sequences, approximately 60% of them found once; the top ten carry roughly 1.2%. Sequenced patients had shown CD8+CD57+ cell expansion by flow cytometry. Specimen: sorted CD4+, CD8+, or CD8+CD57+ T cells (not recorded which) from PBMCs. The receptors shown here come from a human donor with aplastic anemia.

This clonotype was counted a few times. V usage is TRBV20-1 and J usage is TRBJ2-3; D is undetermined. The CDR3 is 13 residues long. The V end lost 0 bases, the J end lost 1 base, and 5 bases lay between the germline ends. Germline V lookup: CDR1 DFQATT, CDR2 SNEGSKA (reference sequence). The CDR3 loop is CSAREGGTDTQYF. The CDR3 DNA reads TGCAGTGCTAGAGAGGGCGGCACAGATACGCAGTATTTT.

The chain has TRBV2 and TRBJ1-2, with 7 bases identical to TRBD1. V shed 4 bases and J 4 bases; nucleotides not matched to a gene: 3. The germline gives CDR1 SNHLY, CDR2 FYNNEI. The CDR3 sequence is 13 residues long. The CDR3 nucleotides are TGTGCCAGCAGTGTTGCAGGGGGCTATGGCTACACCTTC. Its translation is CASSVAGGYGYTF.

The genes are TRBV10-2 and TRBJ2-5; 9 bases line up with TRBD2. The J call may be mistaken, given a closer DNA end match to TRBJ2-1. CDR1 WSHSY and CDR2 SAAADI come from the germline V gene. The length of the CDR3 is 17 residues. CDR3 loop: CAGGGGVGRGGGRGQFF. The CDR3 DNA is TGCGCCGGCGGTGGGGGGGTGGGGCGGGGGGGCGGGAGGGGGCAGTTCTTC.

The chain combines TRBV19 with TRBJ2-6; D is undetermined. This CDR3 region has 16 residues. Trimming removed 3 bases from V and 0 bases from J, with 9 bases in between. Germline-derived CDR1 and CDR2 are LNHDA and SQIVND (reference sequence). CDR3 in amino acids: CASSIGRSSGANVLTF. CDR3 in DNA: TGTGCCAGTAGTATCGGACGGTCCTCTGGGGCCAACGTCCTGACTTTC.

The chain carries TRBV7-8 and TRBJ2-7, with 8 bases that match TRBD2. The V gene end was trimmed by 5 bases and the J gene end by 5 bases; junction bases not matched to a gene: 11. The V gene's germline CDR1 is SGHVS and CDR2 FQNEAQ. The CDR3 runs 15 residues. Here the CDR3 reads CASSPWQRETDEQYF. In DNA, the CDR3 is TGTGCCAGCAGCCCTTGGCAGCGGGAGACGGACGAGCAGTACTTC.

The chain is built from TRBV7-8 and TRBJ2-5; D is unclear. V was clipped by 1 base and J by 4 bases, with 16 bases between them. This CDR3 has 16 residues. The germline V gene has CDR1 SGHVS and CDR2 FQNEAQ. This CDR3 reads CASSLEPPSWAETQYF. DNA for the CDR3: TGTGCCAGCAGCTTAGAACCCCCGAGCTGGGCAGAGACCCAGTACTTC.

The chain employs TRBV10-3 and TRBJ2-7; TRBD2 matches at 8 bases. The CDR3 has 15 residues. From germline, CDR1 is ENHRY and CDR2 SYGVKD. The V and J ends lost 1 base and 4 bases, in that order; junction bases with no gene match: 6. The chain's CDR3 is CAISELQRGIYEQYF. The CDR3 DNA sequence: TGTGCCATCAGTGAGTTGCAGCGGGGGATATACGAGCAGTACTTC.

The V and J genes are TRBV3-1 and TRBJ2-3; 11 positions agree with TRBD2. The germline gives CDR1 LGHDT, CDR2 YNNKEL (reference sequence). The CDR3 runs to 17 residues. V lost 6 bases to trimming and J lost 2 bases; unmatched junction nucleotides: 10. CDR3 loop: CASSDNWGLADTDTQYF. The CDR3 coding sequence is TGTGCCAGCAGTGATAATTGGGGACTAGCGGACACAGATACGCAGTATTTT.

This clonotype came up a few times. The genes are TRBV7-9 and TRBJ2-7; perhaps D is TRBD1 or TRBD2 (6 bases each). The CDR3 is made up of 16 amino acids. In germline, CDR1 is SEHNR, CDR2 FQNEAQ (reference sequence). V was trimmed by 1 base and J by 2 bases, leaving 15 bases between them. The CDR3 protein is CASSLVGGDNTYEQYF. The CDR3 bases are TGTGCCAGCAGCTTAGTTGGCGGGGACAATACCTACGAGCAGTACTTC.

The chain employs TRBV19 and TRBJ2-1, with 7 bases aligning to TRBD1. There are 13 residues in the CDR3. V lost 1 base, J lost 15 bases, and 9 bases stayed unmatched. From germline, CDR1 is LNHDA and CDR2 SQIVND (reference sequence). CDR3 sequence reads: CASSIALGQVPFF. The CDR3 DNA reads as TGTGCCAGTAGTATAGCCCTAGGACAGGTCCCGTTCTTC.

Comments on this clonotype: The junction departs from germline at one end; a sequencing error may be responsible. This sequence joins TRBV10-3 and TRBJ2-7; D may be TRBD2 (7 bases). The CDR3 covers 12 residues. Germline V CDR1 and CDR2: ENHRY, SYGVKD. The CDR3 is CAVSEGGSEQYF. CDR3 bases: TGTGCCGTCAGTGAGGGGGGGAGCGAGCAGTACTTC.

The chain joins TRBV5-1 to TRBJ2-1, with 15 bases that match TRBD2. Unmatched junction bases numbered 9, after V lost 0 bases and J lost 8 bases. CDR1 and CDR2 (germline): SGHRS, YFSETQ. The CDR3 contains 18 residues. DNA of the CDR3: TGCGCCAGCAGCTTGGCGTCACCGGGACTAGCGGGGGGCGATGAGCAGTTCTTC. This codes for CASSLASPGLAGGDEQFF.

This clonotype was picked up many times. The chain carries TRBV27 and TRBJ2-7; D gene uncertain. V lost 2 bases, J lost 6 bases, and 8 bases lay in between. This CDR3 contains 12 residues. Germline V gene data show CDR1 as MNHEY and CDR2 as SMNVEV (reference sequence). The CDR3 reads CASSLGVGEQYF. CDR3 DNA sequence: TGTGCCAGCAGTTTAGGGGTCGGCGAGCAGTACTTC.

The CDR3 nucleotides are TGTGCCAGCAGCGCCACAGCGAACACTGAAGCTTTCTTT. This sequence encodes CASSATANTEAFF. The rearrangement joins TRBV7-3 to TRBJ1-1; no reliable D call. V shed 5 bases and J shed 1 base, with 8 bases lying between them. This CDR3 spans 13 amino acids. The germline V gene encodes CDR1 SGHTA and CDR2 FQGTGA.

This clonotype was detected ten times or more. The chain couples TRBV24-1 to TRBJ1-5; tentatively, D is TRBD1 (6 bases). The ends were cut back, 8 bases at V and 3 bases at J, with 10 bases in the middle. The CDR3 sequence is 13 residues long. Germline V gives CDR1 KGHDR, CDR2 SFDVKD. CDR3 sequence: CATKGQSNQPQHF. CDR3 DNA: TGTGCCACCAAGGGACAATCCAATCAGCCCCAGCATTTT.

There are a few counts of this clonotype. V and J are TRBV7-6 and TRBJ2-5, with 9 bases that match TRBD2. CDR3 length: 14 amino acids. Germline V gene lookup returns CDR1 SGHVS and CDR2 FNYEAQ. With 6 bases clipped from V and 1 base from J, the junction kept 3 bases outside the gene matches. CDR3 in amino acids: CASRPTSGQETQYF. CDR3 DNA: TGTGCCAGCAGGCCGACTAGCGGCCAAGAGACCCAGTACTTC.

The V gene is TRBV20-1, the J gene TRBJ1-2, with D hard to call. V dropped 0 bases and J dropped 0 bases, with 11 bases sitting between them. Germline V CDR1 and CDR2: DFQATT, SNEGSKA (reference sequence). The CDR3 has 15 amino acids. The CDR3 nucleotides are TGCAGTGCTAGAGATACGGGGTCTCCTAACTATGGCTACACCTTC. This gives the protein CSARDTGSPNYGYTF.

A few counts support this clonotype. V usage is TRBV10-2 and J usage is TRBJ2-3; D is undetermined. This CDR3 has 16 residues. V gave up 0 bases and J gave up 2 bases, with 12 bases separating them. Germline V lookup: CDR1 WSHSY, CDR2 SAAADI. The CDR3 reads CASSESYRRATDTQYF. In DNA form, the CDR3 reads TGCGCCAGCAGTGAGTCCTACCGAAGGGCCACAGATACGCAGTATTTT.

V and J are TRBV24-1 and TRBJ2-2, with D possibly being TRBD1 or TRBD2 (5 bases each). The CDR3 runs to 15 residues. V gave up 0 bases and J gave up 5 bases, with 9 bases separating them. CDR1 and CDR2 (germline): KGHDR, SFDVKD. The CDR3 spells CATSDLHGGTGELFF. The DNA of the CDR3 is TGTGCCACCAGTGATTTGCATGGGGGTACCGGGGAGCTGTTTTTT.

The chain couples TRBV24-1 to TRBJ2-5, with D possibly being TRBD1 (6 bases). Trimming took off 4 bases at V and 5 bases at J, with 10 bases between the two ends. Germline CDR1 and CDR2: KGHDR and SFDVKD. The CDR3 sequence is 13 residues long. CDR3 in DNA: TGTGCCACCAGTGAGGGGGCGAGGGAGACCCAGTACTTC. Translated: CATSEGARETQYF.

This clonotype was observed a single time. The chain combines TRBV7-9 with TRBJ1-2, with D unresolved. The CDR3 has 13 residues. V shed 5 bases and J shed 4 bases, with 11 bases lying between them. From germline, CDR1 is SEHNR and CDR2 FQNEAQ (reference sequence). DNA of the CDR3: TGTGCCAGCAGCCACGATCCCACCTATGGCTACACCTTC. Encoded protein: CASSHDPTYGYTF.

The chain is built from TRBV7-9 and TRBJ1-3; the D is unclear. V was shortened by 2 bases and J by 8 bases, with 16 bases between the two germline ends. The CDR3 runs 15 residues. The germline V gene encodes CDR1 SEHNR and CDR2 FQNEAQ (reference sequence). CDR3 DNA sequence: TGTGCCAGCAGCTTACGATGGGAATATGGCTACACCATATATTTT. It codes for CASSLRWEYGYTIYF.

To note about this clonotype: A read error may account for a junction end that differs from germline. This chain connects TRBV9 to TRBJ2-3; 10 nucleotides match TRBD2. The CDR3 sequence is 16 residues long. Per the germline V gene, CDR1 is SGDLS and CDR2 is YYNGEE. CDR3: CASNVEREGPTDTQYF. The CDR3 coding sequence is TGTGCCAGCAACGTAGAGCGGGAGGGCCCCACAGATACGCAGTATTTT.

The V call is TRBV7-9, the J call TRBJ2-3; D not certain. The CDR3 contains 12 residues. Per the germline V gene, CDR1 is SEHNR and CDR2 is FQNEAQ (reference sequence). V lost 2 bases and J 2 bases, leaving 2 bases between the germline ends. CDR3 region: CASSLFTDTQYF. The DNA of the CDR3 is TGTGCCAGCAGCTTATTCACAGATACGCAGTATTTT. The full variable domain, its missing parts supplied by reference TRBV7-9 and TRBJ2-3, is DTGVSQNPRHKITKRGQNVTFRCDPISEHNRLYWYRQTLGQGPEFLTYFQNEAQLEKSRLLSDRFSAERPKGSFSTLEIQRTEQGDSAMYLCASSLFTDTQYFGPGTRLTVL.

This clonotype has ten or more counts. The CDR3 loop is CASSELAGGLDEQFF. The DNA of the CDR3 is TGTGCCAGCAGTGAATTAGCGGGGGGTCTAGATGAGCAGTTCTTC. The chain employs TRBV6-1 and TRBJ2-1; 10 bases are shared with TRBD2. Germline trimming cut 2 bases from V and 8 bases from J; bases unmatched to any gene: 6. CDR3 size: 15 residues. Germline CDR1 reads MNHNS; CDR2 reads SASEGT.